The 3 T cell receptor beta chains given below trace back to one sample, sequenced in a study of Graves' ophthalmopathy and Graves' hyperthyroidism. For repertoire sequencing, the TCR beta CDR3 regions were amplified from RNA transcripts. An opening RT-PCR round employed HTBI primers and preceded a second-round multiplex PCR. TCRdb reprocessed the multiplex PCR reads via MiXCR and lists one record per CDR3 protein. The table shows 400,000 to 450,000 distinct CDR3 sequences, with around 20% occurring only once. Sequenced: peripheral blood. The receptors shown here come from a woman between 18 and 29 years old with stable Graves' hyperthyroidism.

Ten or more counts support this clonotype. The J gene is TRBJ2-2, the V gene TRBV12-3 or TRBV12-4; the match to TRBD2 covers 13 bases. The length of the CDR3 is 16 residues. V shed 6 bases and J 4 bases; nucleotides not matched to a gene: 5. Here the CDR3 DNA reads TGTGCCAGCAGATACACTAGCGGGAGGGCCACCGGGGAGCTGTTTTTT. Translating it yields CASRYTSGRATGELFF.

This clonotype was detected many times. This chain connects TRBV10-3 to TRBJ2-5, with D possibly being TRBD1 or TRBD2 (5 bases each). In germline, CDR1 is ENHRY, CDR2 SYGVKD. The CDR3 is 15 residues long. V was cut by 3 bases and J by 5 bases, with 16 bases left in between. In nucleotides, the CDR3 is TGTGCCATCAGTGATCCCGGGACCGGCGGGGAGACCCAGTACTTC. As protein: CAISDPGTGGETQYF.

There are many counts of this clonotype. V gene TRBV11-2 combines with J gene TRBJ1-2, with 9 nucleotides matching TRBD1. Germline CDR1 is SGHAT and CDR2 is FQNNGV. Losses at the gene ends were 6 bases for V and 9 bases for J; bases not matched to a gene: 8. The CDR3 is made up of 13 amino acids. The CDR3 DNA follows: TGTGCCAGCAGGTCCGGGACAGGGACCAGCTACACCTTC. Its translation is CASRSGTGTSYTF.